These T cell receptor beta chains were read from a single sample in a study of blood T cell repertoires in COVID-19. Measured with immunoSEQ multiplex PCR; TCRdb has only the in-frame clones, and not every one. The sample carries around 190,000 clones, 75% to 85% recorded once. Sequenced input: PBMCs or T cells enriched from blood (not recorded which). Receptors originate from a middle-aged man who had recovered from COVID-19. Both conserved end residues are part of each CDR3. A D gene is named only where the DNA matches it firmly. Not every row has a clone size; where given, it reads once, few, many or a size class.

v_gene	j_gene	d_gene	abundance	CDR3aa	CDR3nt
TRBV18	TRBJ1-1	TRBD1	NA	CASSRDRNTEAFF	TGTGCCAGCTCGCGGGACAGAAACACTGAAGCTTTCTTT
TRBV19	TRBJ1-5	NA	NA	CASSNPTMTANQPQHF	TGTGCCAGTAGTAACCCCACGATGACAGCGAATCAGCCCCAGCATTTT
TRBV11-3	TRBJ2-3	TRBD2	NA	CASSFSGRAGDTQYF	TGTGCCAGCAGCTTTAGCGGGAGGGCCGGGGATACGCAGTATTTT
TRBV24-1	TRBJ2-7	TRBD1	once	CATSEAGTGDEQYF	TGTGCCACCTCCGAGGCCGGGACAGGGGACGAGCAGTACTTC
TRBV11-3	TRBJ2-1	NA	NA	CASSLAGDNEQFF	TGTGCCAGCAGCTTAGCAGGGGACAATGAGCAGTTCTTC
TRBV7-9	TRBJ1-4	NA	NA	CASLRAVGSEKLFF	TGTGCCAGCCTGCGGGCGGTCGGCAGTGAAAAACTGTTTTTT
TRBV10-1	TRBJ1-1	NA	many	CASRARADGSTEAFF	TGCGCCAGCAGGGCTAGAGCGGACGGATCCACTGAAGCTTTCTTT
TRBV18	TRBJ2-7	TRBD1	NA	CASSRQGASYEQYF	TGTGCCAGCTCACGACAGGGGGCGTCGTACGAGCAGTACTTC
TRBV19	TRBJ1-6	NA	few	CASTGYGSPLHF	TGTGCCAGTACGGGGTACGGTTCACCCCTCCACTTT
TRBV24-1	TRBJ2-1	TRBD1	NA	CAATGQGGLGRNEQFF	TGTGCCGCGACGGGACAGGGAGGTCTAGGGAGGAATGAGCAGTTCTTC
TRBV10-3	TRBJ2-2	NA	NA	CAISVGGNTGELFF	TGTGCCATCAGTGTGGGGGGTAACACCGGGGAGCTGTTTTTT
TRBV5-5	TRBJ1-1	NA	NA	CASSLAQQKNTEAFF	TGTGCCAGCAGCTTGGCACAACAGAAGAACACTGAAGCTTTCTTT
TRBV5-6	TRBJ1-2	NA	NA	CASSFNRRRGGYTF	TGTGCCAGCAGTTTTAACAGGCGCCGCGGTGGCTACACCTTC
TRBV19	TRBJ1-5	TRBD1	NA	CASNKGQDSNQPQHF	TGTGCCAGTAATAAGGGACAGGATAGCAATCAGCCCCAGCATTTT
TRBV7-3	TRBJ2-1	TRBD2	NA	CASSLTGLAGPEQFF	TGTGCCAGCAGCTTAACGGGACTAGCGGGTCCCGAGCAGTTCTTC
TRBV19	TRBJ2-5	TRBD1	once	CASSRTGTTQETQYF	TGTGCCAGTAGCAGGACAGGAACAACCCAAGAGACCCAGTACTTC
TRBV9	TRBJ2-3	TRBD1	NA	CASARDRGLGVGTDTQYF	TGTGCCAGCGCCCGTGACAGGGGGCTTGGGGTGGGCACAGATACGCAGTATTTT
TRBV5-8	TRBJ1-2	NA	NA	CASSLVGGLDGYTF	TGTGCCAGCAGCTTGGTCGGGGGGCTGGACGGCTACACCTTC
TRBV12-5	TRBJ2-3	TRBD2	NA	CASGPRGSGRTDTQYF	TGTGCTAGTGGCCCTCGGGGAAGCGGGAGAACAGATACGCAGTATTTT
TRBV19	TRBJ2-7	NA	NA	CASSIRGRTYEQYF	TGTGCCAGTAGTATTCGGGGGAGAACCTACGAGCAGTACTTC
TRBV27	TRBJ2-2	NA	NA	CASSLYRTGELFF	TGTGCCAGCAGTTTGTATCGCACCGGGGAGCTGTTTTTT
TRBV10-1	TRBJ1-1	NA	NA	CASSQDKTEAFF	TGCGCCAGCAGTCAGGATAAGACTGAAGCTTTCTTT
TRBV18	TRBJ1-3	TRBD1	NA	CASSLGQGTGNTIYF	TGTGCCAGCTCCCTCGGACAGGGAACTGGAAACACCATATATTTT
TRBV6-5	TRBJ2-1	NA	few	CASRGQRSYNEQFF	TGTGCCAGCAGGGGTCAGCGCTCCTACAATGAGCAGTTCTTC
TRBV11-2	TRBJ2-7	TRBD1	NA	CASSPVNRGQGVTYEQYF	TGTGCCAGCAGCCCAGTGAACCGAGGACAGGGGGTCACCTACGAGCAGTACTTC
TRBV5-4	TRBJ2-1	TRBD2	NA	CATQSGDYNEQFF	TGTGCCACACAAAGCGGGGATTACAATGAGCAGTTCTTC
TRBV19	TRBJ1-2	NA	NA	CASTPTGWGYGYTF	TGTGCCAGTACCCCAACAGGGTGGGGCTATGGCTACACCTTC
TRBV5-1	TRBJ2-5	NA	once	CASSFTPRETQYF	TGCGCCAGCAGCTTCACCCCCCGGGAGACCCAGTACTTC
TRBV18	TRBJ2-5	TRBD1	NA	CASSPLPKVASRGQETQYF	TGTGCCAGCTCCCCGCTCCCGAAGGTAGCCTCCAGGGGGCAAGAGACCCAGTACTTC
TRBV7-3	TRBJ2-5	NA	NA	CASSLSYQETQYF	TGTGCCAGCAGCTTATCGTACCAAGAGACCCAGTACTTC
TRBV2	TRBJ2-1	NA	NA	CASSVGGFF	TGTGCCAGCAGTGTAGGCGGGTTCTTC
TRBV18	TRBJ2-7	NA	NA	CASSPVPPREQYF	TGTGCCAGCTCACCCGTCCCCCCGAGGGAGCAGTACTTC
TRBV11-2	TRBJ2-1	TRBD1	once	CASSTRRDSSSYNEQFF	TGTGCCAGCAGCACCCGCCGGGACAGTAGTTCCTACAATGAGCAGTTCTTC
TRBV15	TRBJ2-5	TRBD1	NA	CATSRDSGQGAKTQYF	TGTGCCACCAGCAGAGATTCAGGACAGGGGGCGAAGACCCAGTACTTC
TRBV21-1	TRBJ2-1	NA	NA	CASSCSGTGYNEQFF	TGTGCCAGCAGTTGTTCCGGGACAGGCTACAATGAGCAGTTCTTC
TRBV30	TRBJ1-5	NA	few	CAWSLGLSNQPQHF	TGTGCCTGGAGTCTTGGCCTTAGCAATCAGCCCCAGCATTTT
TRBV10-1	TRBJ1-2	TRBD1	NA	CASSQGQGVNDGYTF	TGCGCCAGCAGTCAAGGACAGGGAGTTAACGATGGCTACACCTTC
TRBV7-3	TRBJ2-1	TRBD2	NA	CASSLTGGDNEQFF	TGTGCCAGCAGCTTAACTGGGGGGGACAATGAGCAGTTCTTC
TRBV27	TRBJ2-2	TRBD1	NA	CASSLSGQLNTGELFF	TGTGCCAGCAGTTTATCGGGACAGTTGAACACCGGGGAGCTGTTTTTT
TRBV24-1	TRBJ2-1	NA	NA	CATSDLTGFGEQFF	TGTGCCACCAGTGATTTAACAGGGTTTGGTGAGCAGTTCTTC
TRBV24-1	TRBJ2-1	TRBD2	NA	CATSDFLAGAANEQFF	TGTGCCACCAGTGATTTCCTAGCGGGAGCGGCCAATGAGCAGTTCTTC
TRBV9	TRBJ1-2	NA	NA	CASGGTALDNYGYTF	TGTGCCAGCGGAGGGACTGCCCTTGATAACTATGGCTACACCTTC
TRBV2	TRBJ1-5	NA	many	CASHDGDSNQPQHF	TGTGCCAGCCACGACGGGGATAGCAATCAGCCCCAGCATTTT
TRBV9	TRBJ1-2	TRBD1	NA	CASSGPGQGTHNYGYTF	TGTGCCAGCAGCGGACCGGGACAGGGGACCCATAACTATGGCTACACCTTC
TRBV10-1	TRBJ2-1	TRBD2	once	CASSEREGRTPFNEQFF	TGCGCCAGCAGTGAGCGGGAGGGCCGTACTCCGTTCAATGAGCAGTTCTTC
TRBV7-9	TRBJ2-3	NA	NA	CASSATTGYSDTQYF	TGTGCCAGCAGTGCCACTACAGGGTACTCAGATACGCAGTATTTT
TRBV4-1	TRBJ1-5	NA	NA	CASSQDRGNQPQHF	TGCGCCAGCAGCCAAGACAGAGGTAATCAGCCCCAGCATTTT
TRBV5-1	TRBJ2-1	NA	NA	CASSNSSYNEQFF	TGCGCCAGCAGCAACAGCTCCTACAATGAGCAGTTCTTC
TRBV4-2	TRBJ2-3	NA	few	CASSQVEQGADTQYF	TGTGCCAGCAGCCAAGTGGAACAGGGTGCAGATACGCAGTATTTT
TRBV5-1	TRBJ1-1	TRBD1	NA	CASSPGDSPLNTEAFF	TGCGCCAGCAGCCCTGGGGACAGCCCATTGAACACTGAAGCTTTCTTT
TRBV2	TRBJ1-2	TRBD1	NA	CASRSQGVGGYTF	TGTGCCAGCAGATCTCAGGGGGTCGGTGGCTACACCTTC
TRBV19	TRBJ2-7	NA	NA	CASSATFQGGEQYF	TGTGCCAGTAGCGCGACATTCCAGGGTGGGGAGCAGTACTTC
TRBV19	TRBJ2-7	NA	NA	CASSPGAGGGYEQYF	TGTGCCAGTAGTCCGGGGGCAGGCGGGGGATACGAGCAGTACTTC
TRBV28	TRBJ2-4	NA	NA	CASMGGAKNIQYF	TGTGCCAGTATGGGGGGAGCCAAAAACATTCAGTACTTC
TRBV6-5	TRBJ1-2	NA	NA	CASSYSMREVEGYTF	TGTGCCAGCAGTTACTCGATGAGGGAGGTTGAAGGCTACACCTTC